This entry lists 25 T cell receptor beta chains sequenced from one sample in a study of radiation and T cells in renal cell carcinoma. Time point defined: baseline pretreatment blood. The sample's treatment: 15 Gy SBRT to primary tumor, nephrectomy 4 weeks later. Clones were read by immunoSEQ multiplex PCR, and TCRdb kept only the in-frame ones, dropping some. In the table there are more than 95,000 clones, approximately 78% of which are singletons. Material: blood, obtained from a patient whose treatment included radiotherapy and nephrectomy. The receptors shown here come from a woman between 55 and 75 years old with renal cell carcinoma.

In its sample, this clone was seen a few times. The CDR3 DNA sequence: TGTGCCAGCAGCCAAGCCCATGGCGGGGGGACTGAAGCTTTCTTT. Translated: CASSQAHGGGTEAFF. V usage is TRBV4-2 and J usage is TRBJ1-1; D is possibly TRBD1 (5 bases). V was shortened by 1 base and J by 5 bases, with 14 bases between the two germline ends. The CDR3 is made up of 15 amino acids. Looked up from germline, CDR1 is LGHNA and CDR2 is YNFKEQ.

This chain uses TRBV18 with TRBJ2-2; the D gene could be TRBD1 or TRBD2 (5 bases each). The V end lost 1 base, the J end lost 1 base, and 16 bases lay between the germline ends. The CDR3 has 18 residues. In germline, CDR1 is KGHSH, CDR2 LQKENI. The CDR3 coding sequence is TGTGCCAGCTCACCACAACAACCGGGACCCGTGAACACCGGGGAGCTGTTTTTT. This codes for CASSPQQPGPVNTGELFF.

The chain is built from TRBV19 and TRBJ1-1; D uncertain. The V end lost 7 bases, the J end lost 4 bases, and 13 bases lay between the germline ends. CDR1 and CDR2 (germline): LNHDA, SQIVND (reference sequence). The CDR3 spans 13 residues. CDR3 sequence: CASKFTSSTEAFF. For the CDR3, the DNA is TGTGCCAGTAAATTCACATCGAGCACTGAAGCTTTCTTT.

The rearrangement uses TRBV7-3 and TRBJ1-3, with D hard to call. Per the germline V gene, CDR1 is SGHTA and CDR2 is FQGTGA. The CDR3 is 15 amino acids. The V end lost 2 bases, the J end lost 2 bases, and 10 bases lay between the germline ends. The CDR3 sequence is CASSLSGSPGNTIYF. In nucleotides, the CDR3 is TGTGCCAGCAGCTTATCGGGGTCCCCTGGAAACACCATATATTTT.

The chain carries TRBV9 and TRBJ1-2; D possibly corresponds to TRBD1 (5 bases). Between the trimmed V and J ends, which lost 4 bases and 7 bases, there was a span of 17 bases. Germline V gene sequence: CDR1 SGDLS, CDR2 YYNGEE. The CDR3 sequence is 14 residues long. The CDR3 spells CASSLSSGASGYTF. The CDR3 DNA reads as TGTGCCAGCAGCCTCTCTTCCGGGGCGAGTGGCTACACCTTC.

This sequence joins TRBV20-1 and TRBJ1-2; D not resolved. The ends were cut back, 6 bases at V and 3 bases at J, with 8 bases in the middle. The germline V gene has CDR1 DFQATT and CDR2 SNEGSKA (reference sequence). CDR3 length: 11 amino acids. The CDR3 bases are TGCAGTGCCCCTCCCCACTATGGCTACACCTTC. Translated: CSAPPHYGYTF.

This chain links TRBV5-4 with TRBJ2-1; a weak D match, TRBD2 (6 bases). The length of the CDR3 is 14 residues. V was cut by 4 bases and J by 8 bases, with 16 bases left in between. The germline gives CDR1 SGHNT, CDR2 YYREEE (reference sequence). The CDR3 sequence is CASSPGWGVDEQFF. CDR3 nucleotide sequence: TGTGCCAGCAGCCCTGGTTGGGGGGTCGATGAGCAGTTCTTC.

The V gene is TRBV7-2, the J gene TRBJ2-7; TRBD2 might be the D (5 bases). This CDR3 has 12 amino acids. Deletions cut 2 bases from V and 7 bases from J, with 9 bases between. Germline values: CDR1 SGHTA, CDR2 FQGNSA. In DNA form, the CDR3 reads TGTGCCAGCAGCTTAATAGGCGGGGAGCAGTACTTC. Translated: CASSLIGGEQYF.

In nucleotides, the CDR3 is TGCGCCAGCAGCTTGGAGCCCCCAGACAGAACGAACACCGGGGAGCTGTTTTTT. Amino acid sequence: CASSLEPPDRTNTGELFF. This sequence joins TRBV5-1 and TRBJ2-2, with D perhaps matching TRBD1 (5 bases). The V end was cut by 0 bases, the J end by 0 bases, with 15 bases between. CDR3 length equals 18 residues. Germline CDR1 is SGHRS and CDR2 is YFSETQ.

The chain carries TRBV7-9 and TRBJ1-1; D is undetermined. Trimming pared 0 bases from V and 3 bases from J, leaving 8 bases between. The CDR3 has 14 residues. Germline V gene lookup returns CDR1 SEHNR and CDR2 FQNEAQ (reference sequence). CDR3 sequence reads: CASSLALTDTEAFF. CDR3 sequence (DNA): TGTGCCAGCAGCTTAGCGCTCACAGACACTGAAGCTTTCTTT. Complete variable domain (other parts from reference TRBV7-9 and TRBJ1-1): DTGVSQNPRHKITKRGQNVTFRCDPISEHNRLYWYRQTLGQGPEFLTYFQNEAQLEKSRLLSDRFSAERPKGSFSTLEIQRTEQGDSAMYLCASSLALTDTEAFFGQGTRLTVV.

J is TRBJ2-7 and V is TRBV7-2; D ambiguous. This CDR3 region has 14 residues. CDR1 and CDR2 from the germline V gene are SGHTA and FQGNSA. The germline V and J ends were trimmed by 1 base and 2 bases, with 9 bases remaining between them. DNA of the CDR3: TGTGCCAGCAGCTTAGGTCCAGGACCCTACGAGCAGTACTTC. It codes for CASSLGPGPYEQYF.

V usage is TRBV27 and J usage is TRBJ1-5; 10 nucleotides align to TRBD1. Germline assignment: CDR1 MNHEY and CDR2 SMNVEV (reference sequence). J lost 3 bases, V lost 4 bases, and 9 bases had no gene match. This CDR3 has 17 amino acids. CDR3 protein: CASSSTRGTGVNQPQHF. CDR3 bases: TGTGCCAGCAGTTCGACTCGCGGGACAGGGGTCAATCAGCCCCAGCATTTT.

The CDR3 is CASSVLAPTTDTQYF. The CDR3 DNA reads as TGTGCCAGCAGTGTGCTGGCCCCTACCACAGATACGCAGTATTTT. The chain has TRBV6-1 and TRBJ2-3; D is undetermined. Trimming took 4 bases from V and 2 from J, leaving 13 bases between them. Germline CDR1 and CDR2: MNHNS and SASEGT. The CDR3 covers 15 residues.

This chain joins TRBV5-1 and TRBJ2-4; the D gene is possibly TRBD1 (6 bases). This CDR3 has 16 residues. Germline V gene data show CDR1 as SGHRS and CDR2 as YFSETQ. V lost 2 bases, J lost 0 bases, and 12 bases lay in between. Here the CDR3 DNA reads TGCGCCAGCAGCTTAGGACAGACCCTAGCCAAAAACATTCAGTACTTC. As protein: CASSLGQTLAKNIQYF.

The chain links TRBV5-3 to TRBJ2-7; 8 bases are shared with TRBD1. TRBV5-3 is sorted into the ORF group, with uncertain function. This CDR3 has 15 amino acids. Trimming took 4 bases from V and 0 from J; bases not matched to a gene: 6. The CDR3 protein is CARSPRDRLSYEQYF. The CDR3 region has the DNA TGTGCCAGAAGCCCCCGGGACAGGCTCTCCTACGAGCAGTACTTC.

The chain combines TRBV19 with TRBJ1-5; tentatively, D is TRBD1 (6 bases). The CDR3 has 15 residues. The germline CDR1 and CDR2 sequences are LNHDA and SQIVND (reference sequence). Trimming took off 6 bases at V and 7 bases at J, with 19 bases between the two ends. CDR3 protein: CASRAVAGGWQPQHF. CDR3 in DNA: TGTGCCAGTAGAGCTGTTGCGGGGGGCTGGCAGCCCCAGCATTTT.

The V and J genes are TRBV7-3 and TRBJ1-2; the match to TRBD1 covers 12 bases. J lost 7 bases, V lost 6 bases, and 9 bases had no gene match. The CDR3 totals 15 residues. The germline gives CDR1 SGHTA, CDR2 FQGTGA. CDR3 in amino acids: CASSPLGTGGSGYTF. The DNA of the CDR3 is TGTGCCAGCAGTCCCCTAGGGACAGGGGGCAGTGGCTACACCTTC.

To note about this clone: A junction end diverges from the germline sequence, so it may reflect a read error. The V call is TRBV7-7, the J call TRBJ2-1; TRBD1 might be the D (5 bases). CDR3 length: 15 residues. Per the germline V gene, CDR1 is SSHAT and CDR2 is FNYEAQ (reference sequence). In DNA, the CDR3 is TGTGCTAGCAGCAATGACAGAATTGCCTACAATGAGCAGTTCTTC. As protein: CASSNDRIAYNEQFF.

The V gene is TRBV19, the J gene TRBJ2-6; 8 nucleotides agree with TRBD1. Losses at the gene ends were 5 bases for V and 0 bases for J; bases not matched to a gene: 6. Germline V gives CDR1 LNHDA, CDR2 SQIVND (reference sequence). There are 17 residues in the CDR3. The CDR3 region has the DNA TGTGCCAGTAGTCGACAGGGGCGTTCCTCTGGGGCCAACGTCCTGACTTTC. As protein: CASSRQGRSSGANVLTF. Drawing the rest from reference TRBV19 and TRBJ2-6, the complete variable domain is DGGITQSPKYLFRKEGQNVTLSCEQNLNHDAMYWYRQDPGQGLRLIYYSQIVNDFQKGDIAEGYSVSREKKESFPLTVTSAQKNPTAFYLCASSRQGRSSGANVLTFGAGSRLTVL.

V usage is TRBV5-1 and J usage is TRBJ2-5, with TRBD2 identical over 11 bases. The DNA end lines up better with TRBJ2-7; the J call may be wrong. The CDR3 covers 16 residues. Germline CDR1 and CDR2: SGHRS and YFSETQ. CDR3 region: CASGLSSGRGTYEQYF. In nucleotides, the CDR3 is TGCGCCAGCGGCCTTAGTAGCGGGAGGGGGACCTACGAGCAGTACTTC.

This sequence joins TRBV28 and TRBJ2-2, with 11 bases that match TRBD2. Germline V gene sequence: CDR1 MDHEN, CDR2 SYDVKM. V shed 7 bases and J 4 bases; nucleotides not matched to a gene: 5. This CDR3 contains 15 residues. CDR3 amino acids: CASKGLAGGTGELFF. The CDR3 DNA reads TGTGCCAGCAAGGGGCTAGCGGGGGGCACCGGGGAGCTGTTTTTT.

The gene calls are TRBV9 and TRBJ2-1; 9 positions match TRBD2. The germline CDR1 and CDR2 sequences are SGDLS and YYNGEE. The CDR3 is 17 residues long. J was trimmed by 5 bases and V by 3 bases; bases with no gene match: 12. The CDR3, as DNA: TGTGCCAGCAGCGGCCCCTCGAGCGGGAGGTCTCACAATGAGCAGTTCTTC. Translated, it gives CASSGPSSGRSHNEQFF.

In this sample, this clone turned up a few times. This chain uses TRBV5-4 with TRBJ2-7, with D possibly called TRBD1 or TRBD2 (5 bases each). Germline CDR1 and CDR2: SGHNT and YYREEE (reference sequence). Between the trimmed V and J ends, which lost 3 bases and 3 bases, there was a span of 19 bases. CDR3 size: 16 residues. The CDR3 reads CASSWGTGRAVYEQYF. The CDR3 coding sequence is TGTGCCAGCAGCTGGGGGACGGGTCGGGCGGTCTACGAGCAGTACTTC. The full variable domain, its missing parts supplied by reference TRBV5-4 and TRBJ2-7, is ETGVTQSPTHLIKTRGQQVTLRCSSQSGHNTVSWYQQALGQGPQFIFQYYREEENGRGNFPPRFSGLQFPNYSSELNVNALELDDSALYLCASSWGTGRAVYEQYFGPGTRLTVT.

This rearrangement joins TRBV10-3 to TRBJ1-1; no clear D gene. The germline V gene has CDR1 ENHRY and CDR2 SYGVKD. The CDR3 loop spans 18 amino acids. The ends were cut back, 2 bases at V and 3 bases at J, with 22 bases in the middle. DNA of the CDR3: TGTGCCATCAGTGAGGCCGGACCATTAGAAAACATTTACACTGAAGCTTTCTTT. Residues: CAISEAGPLENIYTEAFF.

This clone was recorded once. The CDR3 here is CASSFRNLSYEQYF. Here the CDR3 DNA reads TGTGCCAGCAGCTTCAGGAACTTGTCCTACGAGCAGTACTTC. This chain uses TRBV21-1 with TRBJ2-7; the table calls TRBD1, which could not be checked here. TRBV21-1 is noted as a pseudogene. The CDR3 loop spans 14 amino acids.